This T cell receptor beta chain stems from a study of prognosis after radiotherapy for stage I lung cancer (dated by TCRdb to about 2021). About the investigation overall: Between April 2018 and January 2019, about 19 stage I NSCLC patients were enrolled in Nanjing, China. Every patient was regarded as medically inoperable, because of comorbidities in around 12 cases and refusal of surgery in 6 or 7 cases. Peripheral blood TCR beta repertoires were profiled in stage I NSCLC patients before and after stereotactic body radiotherapy, and the study then linked these repertoires to distant failure. Four of the 19 patients developed distant metastases after SBRT, at a median of approximately 7 months; the other 15 showed no significant progression. SBRT was given in 3 to 5 fractions with a biologically effective dose of at least 100 Gy, using image-guided IMRT or VMAT. Concurrent therapy was not administered to any patient alongside SBRT. Stage I lung tumors that were newly diagnosed and primary were found in 14 to 15 patients, while roughly five patients had oligometastatic NSCLC after surgical resection of the primary tumor. Ages in the cohort of about a dozen men and about six women ranged from roughly 53 to 84 years, with a median of 74. About a dozen patients had adenocarcinoma and seven had squamous cell carcinoma as the tumor histology. The study sequenced some 38 blood samples from 19 patients, one before and one after SBRT per patient.

Two rounds of multiplex PCR were used to amplify the TCR beta CDR3 region from genomic DNA. In the first round of PCR, primers specific to each TRBV and TRBJ gene were used, and the primer sequences are filed in Chinese patent CN105087789A. Universal primers were used in the second round of PCR. The Roche High Pure PCR Template Preparation Kit was used to extract genomic DNA from the frozen PBMCs. Libraries were sequenced paired-end with 151 bp reads on an Illumina HiSeq 3000. The study's processing was this. CutAdapt was used to remove raw reads lacking the multiplex PCR primer sequences. Using PEAR, the high-quality paired reads were merged into contigs. MiXCR assigned TRB V, D and J gene segments to each contig by aligning to reference sequences. To remove sequencing errors, CDR3 sequences were clustered according to base quality and sequence similarity. Shannon entropy, normalized by the natural log of the productive TCR sequence number, served as the measure of diversity. Clonality was computed as one minus the ratio of Shannon entropy to the natural log of the number of unique clonotypes. Progression-free survival cut-offs for repertoire metrics were chosen using the Youden index of ROC curves, with analyses run in R 3.5.3. The public reads were reprocessed in TCRdb via fastp at Q25 and MiXCR, keeping in-frame beta chains. Rows with one shared CDR3 protein collapse into an entry with the most common genes and DNA. The V and J calls were determined by TCRdb, not by the authors. The sample table records approximately 30,000 distinct CDR3 sequences; 42% of these occur just once. The top ten clones comprise 15% of the sample.

Summary of the overall study and its limitations: Tumor specificity of expanded TCR clones was not determined. The small cohort and short follow-up limited the study, so independent validation of the findings is needed. Post-SBRT Shannon entropy and its change from baseline were lower in patients who developed distant metastases; baseline Shannon entropy was not associated with metastases. No adjustment for multiple comparisons was applied to any of the reported P values. A decrease in unique TCR clone counts was observed after SBRT (median around 9,800 before versus about 7,200 after; Wilcoxon paired P=0.011). Differences in TRBV and TRBJ usage frequencies by metastasis status were reportedly observed in two V genes at baseline and in nine V and two J genes after SBRT.

The germline V gene encodes CDR1 SGHTA and CDR2 FQGNSA. Spanning cysteine to phenylalanine, the CDR3 consists of 12 amino acids. Only the CDR3 part of the read is kept: 36 bases, read in frame from the first base. A history of other malignancies or of prior chemotherapy or radiotherapy was absent in all patients, and node-negative disease was shown on CT and PET/CT in all patients. At each of two time points, roughly 6.5 milliliters of peripheral venous blood were collected in EDTA tubes. PBMCs were isolated by Ficoll-Paque Plus density-gradient centrifugation. Samples were stored at -80°C immediately after collection until analysis. Concerning this clonotype: Its antigen is unknown. The junction differs from germline at one of its ends, possibly a read error.

Specimen: PBMCs, collected before or after stereotactic body radiation therapy (not recorded which). The chain is encoded by TRBV7-2 joined to TRBJ1-2; the D gene is unclear. This receptor was identified in a donor over 45 with non-small cell lung cancer. This receptor carries the CDR3 CASRLARHGYTF. The DNA is as follows: TGTGCCAGCAGATTAGCGCGTCATGGCTACACCTTC.